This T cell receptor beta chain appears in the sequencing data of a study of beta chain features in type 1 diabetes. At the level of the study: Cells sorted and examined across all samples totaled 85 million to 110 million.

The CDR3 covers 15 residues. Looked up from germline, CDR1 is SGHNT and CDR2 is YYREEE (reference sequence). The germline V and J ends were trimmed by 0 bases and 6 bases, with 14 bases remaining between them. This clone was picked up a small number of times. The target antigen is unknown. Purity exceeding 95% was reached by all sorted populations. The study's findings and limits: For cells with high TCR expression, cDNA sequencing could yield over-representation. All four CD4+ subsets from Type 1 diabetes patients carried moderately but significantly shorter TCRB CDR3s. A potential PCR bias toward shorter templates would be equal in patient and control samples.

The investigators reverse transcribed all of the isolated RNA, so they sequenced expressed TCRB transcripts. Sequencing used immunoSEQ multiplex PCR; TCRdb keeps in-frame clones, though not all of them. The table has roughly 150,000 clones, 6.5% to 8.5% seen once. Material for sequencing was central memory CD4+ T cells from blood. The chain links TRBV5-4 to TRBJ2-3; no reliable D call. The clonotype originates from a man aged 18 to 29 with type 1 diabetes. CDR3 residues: CASSLVISGADTQYF. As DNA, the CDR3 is TGTGCCAGCAGCTTGGTGATCTCCGGAGCCGATACGCAGTATTTT.